Listed below are T cell receptor beta chains from one sample, sequenced in a study of OX40 agonist ivuxolimab in advanced cancers. TCRdb's table, derived via immunoSEQ multiplex PCR, lists solely in-frame clones and lacks some. The sample consists of 65,000 to 70,000 clones, approximately 78% of them appearing once. Source: CD4+ or CD8+ T cells sorted from blood, taken in a trial of the OX40 agonist ivuxolimab. Source of these receptors: an adult with an advanced solid tumor such as melanoma, head and neck, liver or kidney cancer. Both conserved end residues are part of each CDR3. A D gene is named only where the DNA matches it firmly. Not all rows give a size; the values are once, few, many and, for expanded clones, a class.

clone_size: NA; v_call: TRBV5-1; d_call: TRBD1; j_call: TRBJ2-2; cdr3_nt: TGCGCCAGCAAGGGGACAGGGAACACCGGGGAGCTGTTTTTT; cdr3_aa: CASKGTGNTGELFF
clone_size: NA; v_call: TRBV7-3; d_call: NA; j_call: TRBJ2-1; cdr3_nt: TGTGCCAGCAGCTCCCACCAATCAGGGACAAACAATGAGCAGTTCTTC; cdr3_aa: CASSSHQSGTNNEQFF
clone_size: NA; v_call: TRBV5-1; d_call: NA; j_call: TRBJ1-2; cdr3_nt: TGCGCCAGCAGCTTAACAGGGATTTCAAACTATGGCTACACCTTC; cdr3_aa: CASSLTGISNYGYTF
clone_size: NA; v_call: TRBV19; d_call: NA; j_call: TRBJ1-1; cdr3_nt: TGTGCCAGTAATAAGGGGTCTAAATCTGAAGCTTTCTTT; cdr3_aa: CASNKGSKSEAFF
clone_size: NA; v_call: TRBV6-6; d_call: TRBD1; j_call: TRBJ1-5; cdr3_nt: TGTGCCAGCAGTTATGGACAGGGGGCCGAGCCCCAGCATTTT; cdr3_aa: CASSYGQGAEPQHF
clone_size: NA; v_call: TRBV2; d_call: TRBD1; j_call: TRBJ1-4; cdr3_nt: TGTGCCAGCAGTGAAGAATGGACAGGATCGGCAACTAATGAAAAACTGTTTTTT; cdr3_aa: CASSEEWTGSATNEKLFF
clone_size: NA; v_call: TRBV2; d_call: TRBD1; j_call: TRBJ1-1; cdr3_nt: TGTGCCAGCATGAGGGACAGAAACACTGAAGCTTTCTTT; cdr3_aa: CASMRDRNTEAFF
clone_size: few; v_call: TRBV28; d_call: TRBD1; j_call: TRBJ2-2; cdr3_nt: TGTGCCAGCAGCATATTCAGGGGGCTAGACACCGGGGAGCTGTTTTTT; cdr3_aa: CASSIFRGLDTGELFF
clone_size: NA; v_call: TRBV7-9; d_call: NA; j_call: TRBJ2-7; cdr3_nt: TGTGCCAGCAGTCAGGGGAACCACGAGCAGTACTTC; cdr3_aa: CASSQGNHEQYF
clone_size: NA; v_call: TRBV4-1; d_call: NA; j_call: TRBJ1-5; cdr3_nt: TGCGCCAGCAGCCAAGATATTGGACACAGGAGCAATCAGCCCCAGCATTTT; cdr3_aa: CASSQDIGHRSNQPQHF
clone_size: NA; v_call: TRBV5-1; d_call: NA; j_call: TRBJ2-7; cdr3_nt: TGCGCCAGCAGCTTGTATGGAGGCGAGCAGTACTTC; cdr3_aa: CASSLYGGEQYF
clone_size: NA; v_call: TRBV5-5; d_call: TRBD2; j_call: TRBJ2-3; cdr3_nt: TGTGCCAGCAGCTTTAGCGGGGGCCGCACAGATACGCAGTATTTT; cdr3_aa: CASSFSGGRTDTQYF
clone_size: few; v_call: TRBV18; d_call: NA; j_call: TRBJ1-2; cdr3_nt: TGTGCCAGCTCACCAACAGGAGAAAACTATGGCTACACCTTC; cdr3_aa: CASSPTGENYGYTF
clone_size: once; v_call: TRBV5-8; d_call: TRBD2; j_call: TRBJ2-3; cdr3_nt: TGTGCCAGCAGCACAGGAACTAGCGGTAGCACAGATACGCAGTATTTT; cdr3_aa: CASSTGTSGSTDTQYF
clone_size: NA; v_call: TRBV28; d_call: TRBD1; j_call: TRBJ1-3; cdr3_nt: TGTGCCAGCACTTACAGGGGGACTGGAAACACCATATATTTT; cdr3_aa: CASTYRGTGNTIYF
clone_size: NA; v_call: TRBV2; d_call: NA; j_call: TRBJ1-2; cdr3_nt: TGTGCCAGCAGCAAGGACGGGCTATCATTCGGGGGCTACACCTTC; cdr3_aa: CASSKDGLSFGGYTF
clone_size: NA; v_call: TRBV11-2; d_call: TRBD1; j_call: TRBJ1-1; cdr3_nt: TGTGCCAGCAGCTTAGTGGGACAGGGCTCTGAAGCTTTCTTT; cdr3_aa: CASSLVGQGSEAFF
clone_size: NA; v_call: TRBV28; d_call: NA; j_call: TRBJ1-5; cdr3_nt: TGTGCCAGCAGGGGGGTGGGGGGACATCAGCCCCAGCATTTT; cdr3_aa: CASRGVGGHQPQHF
clone_size: NA; v_call: TRBV6-1; d_call: NA; j_call: TRBJ1-2; cdr3_nt: TGTGCCACCTCCCCGGAAGGGTCCTATGGCTACACCTTC; cdr3_aa: CATSPEGSYGYTF
clone_size: NA; v_call: TRBV11-2; d_call: NA; j_call: TRBJ2-2; cdr3_nt: TGTGCCAGCAGCTTGGGGGCCGGACAGTACACCGGGGAGCTGTTTTTT; cdr3_aa: CASSLGAGQYTGELFF
clone_size: NA; v_call: TRBV18; d_call: NA; j_call: TRBJ2-7; cdr3_nt: TGTGCCAGCTCACCCCGGTTGGGTTCCCTTGGGCGCTACGAGCAGTACTTC; cdr3_aa: CASSPRLGSLGRYEQYF
clone_size: NA; v_call: TRBV7-3; d_call: TRBD2; j_call: TRBJ2-1; cdr3_nt: TGTGCCAGCAGCTTAGCGGGAGGGCTTAATGAGCAGTTCTTC; cdr3_aa: CASSLAGGLNEQFF
clone_size: NA; v_call: TRBV11-2; d_call: NA; j_call: TRBJ1-2; cdr3_nt: TGTGCCAGCAGCTCAGGGTATGGCTACACCTTC; cdr3_aa: CASSSGYGYTF
clone_size: NA; v_call: TRBV7-2; d_call: NA; j_call: TRBJ1-2; cdr3_nt: TGTGCCAGCAGCTTAACACGACAGAATAACTATGGCTACACCTTC; cdr3_aa: CASSLTRQNNYGYTF
clone_size: NA; v_call: TRBV27; d_call: NA; j_call: TRBJ2-1; cdr3_nt: TGTGCCAGCAGGGTGGAGCGGACCTACAATGAGCAGTTCTTC; cdr3_aa: CASRVERTYNEQFF
clone_size: NA; v_call: TRBV19; d_call: TRBD1; j_call: TRBJ2-6; cdr3_nt: TGTGCCAGCTCCGGGACAGGACGCTCTGGGGCCAACGTCCTGACTTTC; cdr3_aa: CASSGTGRSGANVLTF
clone_size: NA; v_call: TRBV30; d_call: NA; j_call: TRBJ2-1; cdr3_nt: TGTGCCTGGAGCTCAACCTGGGAGCAGTTCTTC; cdr3_aa: CAWSSTWEQFF
clone_size: NA; v_call: TRBV28; d_call: NA; j_call: TRBJ2-2; cdr3_nt: TGTGCCAGCAAGGGGTCGTATAGGAACACCGGGGAGCTGTTTTTT; cdr3_aa: CASKGSYRNTGELFF
clone_size: NA; v_call: TRBV6-6; d_call: TRBD1; j_call: TRBJ2-1; cdr3_nt: TGTGCCAGCAGTAAGATACAGGGGGATGGGGACAATGAGCAGTTCTTC; cdr3_aa: CASSKIQGDGDNEQFF
clone_size: NA; v_call: TRBV19; d_call: TRBD1; j_call: TRBJ1-1; cdr3_nt: TGTGCCTGCCGGAGGGGGCGCGTCACTGAAGCTTTCTTT; cdr3_aa: CACRRGRVTEAFF
clone_size: few; v_call: TRBV19; d_call: TRBD2; j_call: TRBJ2-3; cdr3_nt: TGTGCCAGTAGTGTATTAACTAGCGGCTCCCCCTGGGGCACAGATACGCAGTATTTT; cdr3_aa: CASSVLTSGSPWGTDTQYF
clone_size: NA; v_call: TRBV11-1; d_call: NA; j_call: TRBJ2-1; cdr3_nt: TGTGCCAGCAGCTTAGCGTCCCGGGACTTTATAGGAACCAATGAGCAGTTCTTC; cdr3_aa: CASSLASRDFIGTNEQFF
clone_size: NA; v_call: TRBV29-1; d_call: TRBD1; j_call: TRBJ2-7; cdr3_nt: TGCAGCGGCCAGACAGGGAATAAGGAGCAGTACTTC; cdr3_aa: CSGQTGNKEQYF
clone_size: NA; v_call: TRBV27; d_call: TRBD2; j_call: TRBJ2-3; cdr3_nt: TGTGCCAGCGCAGCTAGCGGGCCCCAGTACACGCAGTATTTT; cdr3_aa: CASAASGPQYTQYF
clone_size: once; v_call: TRBV4-2; d_call: NA; j_call: TRBJ1-2; cdr3_nt: TGTGCCAGCAGCCAGCTACAGGGCAACTATGGCTACACCTTC; cdr3_aa: CASSQLQGNYGYTF
clone_size: NA; v_call: TRBV6-4; d_call: NA; j_call: TRBJ1-2; cdr3_nt: TGTGCCAGCACTCGGGACACCGCTGGCTTAGGCTACACCTTC; cdr3_aa: CASTRDTAGLGYTF
clone_size: NA; v_call: TRBV19; d_call: NA; j_call: TRBJ1-5; cdr3_nt: TGTGCCAGTAGTAGATCAGGGGCGGGGAATCAGCCCCAGCATTTT; cdr3_aa: CASSRSGAGNQPQHF
clone_size: NA; v_call: TRBV9; d_call: TRBD1; j_call: TRBJ2-6; cdr3_nt: TGTGCCAGCAGCGTGACACAGGGGTTAGGGACGTCTGGGGCCAACGTCCTGACTTTC; cdr3_aa: CASSVTQGLGTSGANVLTF
clone_size: NA; v_call: TRBV5-1; d_call: TRBD1; j_call: TRBJ2-7; cdr3_nt: TGCGCCAGCAGCTTGTGGGACAGGGCGTCCTACGAGCAGTACTTC; cdr3_aa: CASSLWDRASYEQYF
clone_size: NA; v_call: TRBV10-1; d_call: TRBD2; j_call: TRBJ2-5; cdr3_nt: TGCGCCAGCAGTGAGGATACTAGCGGGGGGAAGACCCAGTACTTC; cdr3_aa: CASSEDTSGGKTQYF
clone_size: NA; v_call: TRBV7-2; d_call: NA; j_call: TRBJ2-3; cdr3_nt: TGTGCCAGCAGTATATACCGGGGCACCCAGACGCAGTATTTT; cdr3_aa: CASSIYRGTQTQYF
clone_size: NA; v_call: TRBV4-1; d_call: NA; j_call: TRBJ2-7; cdr3_nt: TGCGCCAGCAGCCGCTCGGAAGGGTCCTACGAGCAGTACTTC; cdr3_aa: CASSRSEGSYEQYF
clone_size: NA; v_call: TRBV6-6; d_call: TRBD1; j_call: TRBJ1-4; cdr3_nt: TGTGCCAGCAGTTGGGACAGGGTGGAAAAACTGTTTTTT; cdr3_aa: CASSWDRVEKLFF
clone_size: once; v_call: TRBV18; d_call: TRBD2; j_call: TRBJ2-5; cdr3_nt: TGTGCCAGCTCGTCGACTAGCGGACAAGAGACCCAGTACTTC; cdr3_aa: CASSSTSGQETQYF
clone_size: NA; v_call: TRBV28; d_call: NA; j_call: TRBJ1-5; cdr3_nt: TGTGCCAGCAGTGGGACCGGGAAGCGGGATCAGCCCCAGCATTTT; cdr3_aa: CASSGTGKRDQPQHF
clone_size: NA; v_call: TRBV7-2; d_call: NA; j_call: TRBJ2-7; cdr3_nt: TGTGCCAGCAGCTTTCAGGGAGGAGGCTACGAGCAGTACTTC; cdr3_aa: CASSFQGGGYEQYF
clone_size: once; v_call: TRBV19; d_call: NA; j_call: TRBJ1-5; cdr3_nt: TGTGCCAGTAGTATAGACCGTTCGAGCGGCCAGCCCCAGCATTTT; cdr3_aa: CASSIDRSSGQPQHF
clone_size: NA; v_call: TRBV6-5; d_call: TRBD2; j_call: TRBJ2-5; cdr3_nt: TGTGCCAGCAGCTTCGGCGGGGGGGTGGGGACCCAGTACTTC; cdr3_aa: CASSFGGGVGTQYF
clone_size: NA; v_call: TRBV18; d_call: NA; j_call: TRBJ1-2; cdr3_nt: TGTGCCAGCTCACCTCCTTTGCCTAACTATGGCTACACCTTC; cdr3_aa: CASSPPLPNYGYTF
clone_size: NA; v_call: TRBV18; d_call: NA; j_call: TRBJ1-3; cdr3_nt: TGTGCCAGCTCACCAAGTCGGACCTCTGGAAACACCATATATTTT; cdr3_aa: CASSPSRTSGNTIYF
clone_size: NA; v_call: TRBV18; d_call: NA; j_call: TRBJ1-5; cdr3_nt: TGTGCCAGCTCAAGACAGGAGCATCAGCCCCAGCATTTT; cdr3_aa: CASSRQEHQPQHF
clone_size: NA; v_call: TRBV6-6; d_call: TRBD1; j_call: TRBJ2-7; cdr3_nt: TGTGCCAGCAGTGAGCACAGGGGGCAGTACTTC; cdr3_aa: CASSEHRGQYF
clone_size: NA; v_call: TRBV6-5; d_call: TRBD2; j_call: TRBJ2-1; cdr3_nt: TGTGCCAGCGTCAGCGGGGGAAACGGTGAGCAGTTCTTC; cdr3_aa: CASVSGGNGEQFF
clone_size: NA; v_call: TRBV7-8; d_call: NA; j_call: TRBJ1-3; cdr3_nt: TGTGCCAGCAGCTTAGAGGGAACAGCCTTCTCTGGAAACACCATATATTTT; cdr3_aa: CASSLEGTAFSGNTIYF
clone_size: NA; v_call: TRBV29-1; d_call: NA; j_call: TRBJ1-1; cdr3_nt: TGCAGCGCCCTAGATCTGGTGAACACTGAAGCTTTCTTT; cdr3_aa: CSALDLVNTEAFF